These 6 T cell receptor beta chains were sequenced from one sample in a study of T-cell reconstitution after alpha-beta-depleted transplantation in children. Study-wide points: When one year had passed after transplant, most T-cell counts and diversity came from newly produced T cells.

Unique molecular identifiers featured in how the TCRbeta library was prepared. TCRdb ran MiXCR on the PCR reads and lists one entry per CDR3 protein. The top ten clones hold about 9.1% of a sample with about 290,000 distinct CDR3 sequences, over 7.5% of them seen once. The antigens these receptors bind are not known. This sample comprised peripheral blood, obtained 360 days after TCRalphabeta/CD19-depleted stem cell transplant. These receptor sequences come from a female patient aged 2-15 years who had a stem cell transplant for Fanconi anemia, so the T cells may come from the graft donor.

As DNA, the CDR3 is TGTGCCAGCAGCCAAGATCGGGTTAATGAAAAACTGTTTTTT. Translation gives CASSQDRVNEKLFF. The rearrangement uses TRBV4-2 and TRBJ1-4; D not resolved. V lost 0 bases and J lost 4, with 6 bases in between. The germline CDR1 and CDR2 sequences are LGHNA and YNFKEQ. This CDR3 has 14 amino acids.

In this sample, this clonotype turned up many times. The chain joins TRBV18 to TRBJ1-2; D is unclear. Trimming removed 8 bases from V and 1 base from J, with 14 bases in between. Germline CDR1 KGHSH, CDR2 LQKENI. The CDR3 length is 14 residues. The chain's CDR3 is CASSPTEINYGYTF. CDR3 bases: TGTGCCAGCAGTCCGACGGAGATTAACTATGGCTACACCTTC.

This clonotype was seen at least ten times. V gene TRBV12-3 or TRBV12-4 combines with J gene TRBJ2-7, with 8 nucleotides matching TRBD2. The CDR3 length is 16 residues. After removal of 4 bases from V and 2 bases from J, the junction contained 10 bases not matched to a gene. The CDR3 protein is CASSSRGGVLTYEQYF. The CDR3 DNA follows: TGTGCCAGCAGTTCCCGGGGGGGTGTCCTAACCTACGAGCAGTACTTC.

This clonotype was recorded many times. The V gene is TRBV6-2 or TRBV6-3, the J gene TRBJ2-7, with D perhaps matching TRBD1 (5 bases). Germline CDR1 MNHEY, CDR2 SVGEGT. The ends were cut back, 2 bases at V and 6 bases at J, with 14 bases in the middle. This CDR3 contains 14 residues. In DNA, the CDR3 is TGTGCCAGCAGTTACGATAACAGGCGATTCGAGCAGTACTTC. Translation gives CASSYDNRRFEQYF.

The chain employs TRBV6-1 and TRBJ1-1, with 7 bases identical to TRBD1. Per the germline V gene, CDR1 is MNHNS and CDR2 is SASEGT. J gave up 9 bases and V 2 bases, and 9 bases lay outside the gene matches. The CDR3 is 14 residues long. DNA of the CDR3: TGTGCCAGCAGTGAAAGGGGGCGAGAAGGTCAAGCTTTCTTT. Translation gives CASSERGREGQAFF.

This clonotype was counted only a few times. Its ends do not fully match the called genes, so a read error is possible. V gene TRBV6-6 combines with J gene TRBJ1-2, with D possibly being TRBD1 (6 bases). The V gene's germline CDR1 is MNHNY and CDR2 SVGAGI (reference sequence). The CDR3 is 13 amino acids. The CDR3 loop is CASSSSQGVPPGF. CDR3 DNA sequence: TGTGCCAGCAGTTCTTCACAGGGAGTACCCCCAGGCTTC.